These T cell receptor beta chains were read from a single sample in a study of T cell changes during pregnancy in multiple sclerosis. Profiled with immunoSEQ multiplex PCR; TCRdb holds only in-frame clones, not every one. This repertoire shows roughly 62,000 clones, 80% to 90% found once; its top ten account for about 2.5%. The sequenced sample was peripheral blood, obtained in the first trimester of pregnancy. These receptor sequences come from a female donor with multiple sclerosis, enrolled in a pregnancy study. The CDR3 runs from the conserved cysteine through the conserved F or W. A D gene is named only where the DNA matches it firmly. Expanded clones are given a class, and other clones once, few, many or no size at all.

TRBJ1-2 TRBV5-6 NA NA TGTGCCAGCAGCTTGGTAAGGGGCCGCCCGGGCTACACCTTC CASSLVRGRPGYTF
TRBJ2-7 TRBV9 NA NA TGTGCCAGCAGCGTAGAAGCAGGACTCTCCTACGAGCAGTACTTC CASSVEAGLSYEQYF
TRBJ2-1 TRBV6-4 NA NA TGTGCCAGCAGTCCTAGCGAAGAGGTGGATGAGCAGTTCTTC CASSPSEEVDEQFF
TRBJ1-1 TRBV6-5 NA NA TGTGCCAGCAGCCTAGAGAACACTGAAGCTTTCTTT CASSLENTEAFF
TRBJ2-7 TRBV11-1 NA TRBD1 TGTGCCAGCAGCCCCCGACAGGGGGCAACCCACGAGCAGTACTTC CASSPRQGATHEQYF
TRBJ2-1 TRBV18 NA NA TGTGCCAGCTCACCTTACTCGGCAGGGTTGAGCTCCTACAATGAGCAGTTCTTC CASSPYSAGLSSYNEQFF
TRBJ2-2 TRBV5-1 NA NA TGCGCCAGCAGCGTGGCGGCAGGGGAAACCGGGGAGCTGTTTTTT CASSVAAGETGELFF
TRBJ2-7 TRBV9 NA NA TGTGCCAGCAGTGGAAGGGGGACCGAGCAGTACTTC CASSGRGTEQYF
TRBJ2-4 TRBV7-2 NA NA TGTGCCAGCAGCCGAGGAAACATTCAGTACTTC CASSRGNIQYF
TRBJ1-2 TRBV4-2 NA TRBD1 TGTGCCTGTGGACAGGGATCGTATGGCTACACCTTC CACGQGSYGYTF
TRBJ1-1 TRBV7-8 once NA TGTGCCAGCAGCGTACCGGGGGGGAACACTGAAGCTTTCTTT CASSVPGGNTEAFF
TRBJ2-7 TRBV4-1 NA TRBD2 TGCGCCAGCAGTCCATCACTAGCGGCCTCCTACGAGCAGTACTTC CASSPSLAASYEQYF
TRBJ1-5 TRBV6-5 once NA TGTGCCAGCAGTTACTCCGTACAGGGAAATCAGCCCCAGCATTTT CASSYSVQGNQPQHF
TRBJ1-1 TRBV15 NA NA TGTGCCACGACCGGAGGCACTGAAGCTTTCTTT CATTGGTEAFF
TRBJ2-5 TRBV7-9 NA TRBD1 TGTGCCAGCAGCTTACTGGGGCAGGGGGCTCGGGAGACCCAGTACTTC CASSLLGQGARETQYF
TRBJ1-5 TRBV19 NA TRBD1 TGTGCCAGTAGTATCGGGACAGGAGGCAATCAGCCCCAGCATTTT CASSIGTGGNQPQHF
TRBJ1-4 TRBV27 once NA TGTGCCAGCAGTTTTTCAGGGGCGCACGGTGAAAAACTGTTTTTT CASSFSGAHGEKLFF
TRBJ2-3 TRBV30 NA TRBD1 TGTGCCACCAGACCGGGACAGAGCACAGATACGCAGTATTTT CATRPGQSTDTQYF
TRBJ2-2 TRBV9 NA TRBD1 TGTGCCAGCAGCGTAGATCACAGGGCAGGGGGCACCGGGGAGCTGTTTTTT CASSVDHRAGGTGELFF
TRBJ1-1 TRBV6-4 NA NA TGTGCCAGCAGTGGGGAAAGGGGCACTGAAGCTTTCTTT CASSGERGTEAFF
TRBJ1-2 TRBV7-3 NA NA TGTGCCAGCAGCTTAACGTCTAGTAACTATGGCTACACCTTC CASSLTSSNYGYTF
TRBJ1-1 TRBV11-3 NA NA TGTGCCAGCAGCCGAAGACAGGAGAACACTGAAGCTTTCTTT CASSRRQENTEAFF
TRBJ1-4 TRBV14 NA NA TGTGCCAGCAGCCCGCGCTTCCCGAATGAAAAACTGTTTTTT CASSPRFPNEKLFF
TRBJ2-3 TRBV10-3 NA NA TGTGCCATCAGTGAGCCTGGACTGGCAGATACGCAGTATTTT CAISEPGLADTQYF
TRBJ2-3 TRBV5-4 NA NA TGTGCCAGCAGCTTGGTGCGCGGGGAGACAGATACGCAGTATTTT CASSLVRGETDTQYF
TRBJ1-3 TRBV9 NA NA TGTGCCAGCAGCGTAGGAGGAGGCTCTGGAAACACCATATATTTT CASSVGGGSGNTIYF
TRBJ1-4 TRBV19 NA NA TGTGCCAGTAGTCGAAACCTCCCGGCTAATGAAAAACTGTTTTTT CASSRNLPANEKLFF
TRBJ2-7 TRBV4-1 NA TRBD2 TGCGCCAGCAGCCAAGATAGCGGGGGTCTCCACTACGAGCAGTACTTC CASSQDSGGLHYEQYF
TRBJ1-1 TRBV27 NA NA TGTGCCAGCCATAGTCCGACAAGGAGGGTAGGGGCTGAAGCTTTCTTT CASHSPTRRVGAEAFF
TRBJ1-2 TRBV7-9 NA TRBD1 TGTGCCAGCAGCCTGGGACAGGACTATGGCTACACCTTC CASSLGQDYGYTF
TRBJ1-2 TRBV6-1 NA TRBD1 TGTGCCAGCAGGGAGGGGCAGGGGGCTCGGGGCTACACCTTC CASREGQGARGYTF
TRBJ2-2 TRBV6-4 NA NA TGTGCCAGCAGTGACTCGTATCGGGGATCAAACACCGGGGAGCTGTTTTTT CASSDSYRGSNTGELFF
TRBJ2-7 TRBV18 NA NA TGTGCCAGCTCCCAGGGTGAAAGGTCCTACGAGCAGTACTTC CASSQGERSYEQYF
TRBJ2-5 TRBV5-1 NA TRBD2 TGCGCCAGCAGGGTTGCCGGGACTAGCGGGTCGTACCAAGAGACCCAGTACTTC CASRVAGTSGSYQETQYF
TRBJ2-7 TRBV11-2 NA NA TGTGCCAGCAGCTATGGAGGTTACGAGCAGTACTTC CASSYGGYEQYF
TRBJ1-3 TRBV9 NA TRBD1 TGTGCCAGCAGCGTGTCCGGGACAGGGGGTCTGAACCTGGGAAACACCATATATTTT CASSVSGTGGLNLGNTIYF
TRBJ2-2 TRBV11-2 NA TRBD1 TGTGCCAGCAGCTTCCGGGACAGGGGAACCGGGGAGCTGTTTTTT CASSFRDRGTGELFF
TRBJ1-3 TRBV7-2 NA TRBD1 TGTGCCAGCAGCCCCACAGGGGAAGGAAACACCATATATTTT CASSPTGEGNTIYF
TRBJ1-4 TRBV19 once NA TGTGCCAGTAGTATAAGGGGGAGTGGGACAATTGAAAAACTGTTTTTT CASSIRGSGTIEKLFF
TRBJ2-7 TRBV6-5 NA TRBD2 TGTGCCAGCAGCCGCCTAGCGGGGGGTAACTACGAGCAGTACTTC CASSRLAGGNYEQYF